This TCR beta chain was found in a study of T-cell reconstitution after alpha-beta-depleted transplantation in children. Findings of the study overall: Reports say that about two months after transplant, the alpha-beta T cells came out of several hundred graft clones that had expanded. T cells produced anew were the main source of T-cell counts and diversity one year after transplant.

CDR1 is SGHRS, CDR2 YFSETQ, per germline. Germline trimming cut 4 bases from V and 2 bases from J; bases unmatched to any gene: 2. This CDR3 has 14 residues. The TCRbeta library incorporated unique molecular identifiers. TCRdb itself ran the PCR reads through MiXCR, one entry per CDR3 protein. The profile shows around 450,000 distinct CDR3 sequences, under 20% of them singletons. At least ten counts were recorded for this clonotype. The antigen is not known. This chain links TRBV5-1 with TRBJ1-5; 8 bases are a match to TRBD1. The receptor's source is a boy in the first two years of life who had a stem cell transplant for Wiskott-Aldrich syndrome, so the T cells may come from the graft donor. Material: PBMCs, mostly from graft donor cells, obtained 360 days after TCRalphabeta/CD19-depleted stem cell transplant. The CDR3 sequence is CASSLTGGNQPQHF. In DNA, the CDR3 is TGCGCCAGCAGCCTGACAGGGGGCAATCAGCCCCAGCATTTT.